Following are 28 T cell receptor beta chains from one sample sequenced in a study of CD8 T cells in Susac syndrome (dated by TCRdb to 2018 to 2020). Library method: the immunoSEQ multiplex PCR assay. RNA was extracted using the RNeasy kit, and roughly 0.45 to 1 microgram was reverse transcribed with random hexamers. The public reads were reprocessed in TCRdb via fastp at Q25 and MiXCR, keeping in-frame beta chains. Every distinct CDR3 protein forms one entry, paired with its most common genes and DNA. For this sample the table gives some 170,000 distinct CDR3 sequences, of which about 95% were detected only once. The ten largest make up over 0.08% of the sample. Source material: CD4+ T cells from PBMCs. Receptor source: a human donor in good health.

The chain joins TRBV19 to TRBJ2-1; D is possibly TRBD2 (5 bases). The CDR3 length is 15 residues. V lost 2 bases, J lost 7 bases, and 15 bases lay in between. Germline V gene sequence: CDR1 LNHDA, CDR2 SQIVND (reference sequence). CDR3 residues: CASSISSLFGNEQFF. The CDR3 nucleotides are TGTGCCAGTAGTATATCTAGCTTGTTTGGAAATGAGCAGTTCTTC.

This sequence joins TRBV29-1 and TRBJ1-1; 7 bases fit TRBD1. Germline lookup yields CDR1 SQVTM and CDR2 ANQGSEA. The CDR3 consists of 13 residues. Losses at the gene ends were 4 bases for V and 8 bases for J; bases not matched to a gene: 10. CDR3: CSVVIQGRREAFF. As DNA, the CDR3 is TGCAGCGTTGTGATACAGGGGCGGAGAGAAGCTTTCTTT.

The chain has TRBV28 and TRBJ2-1, with TRBD1 matching 12 bases. Germline V gene sequence: CDR1 MDHEN, CDR2 SYDVKM. With 4 bases clipped from V and 11 bases from J, the junction kept 6 bases outside the gene matches. The CDR3 runs to 14 residues. In nucleotides, the CDR3 is TGTGCCAGCAGTTACCGGGACAGGGGGCGGAAGCAGTTCTTC. Translating gives CASSYRDRGRKQFF.

The rearrangement uses TRBV29-1 and TRBJ1-1, with D unresolved. This CDR3 has 12 residues. The germline gives CDR1 SQVTM, CDR2 ANQGSEA. V shed 7 bases and J shed 1 base, with 10 bases lying between them. CDR3 sequence: CSDWTGNTEAFF. CDR3 DNA sequence: TGCAGCGATTGGACGGGGAACACTGAAGCTTTCTTT.

The genes are TRBV25-1 and TRBJ2-5; 7 bases are a match to TRBD2. The CDR3 is 13 residues long. V shed 5 bases, J shed 5 bases, and the junction held 5 bases outside the gene matches. Germline CDR1 MGHDK, CDR2 SYGVNS. The CDR3 DNA is TGTGCCAGCAGTTGGACTAGAAGGGAGACCCAGTACTTC. It yields the protein CASSWTRRETQYF.

The CDR3 DNA reads as TGCAGTGCCCGGAAGGGGGTCCCCTACAATGAGCAGTTCTTC. As protein: CSARKGVPYNEQFF. The chain links TRBV20-1 to TRBJ2-1, with D tentatively TRBD1 (6 bases). Germline lookup yields CDR1 DFQATT and CDR2 SNEGSKA (reference sequence). This CDR3 has 14 residues. V was clipped by 6 bases and J by 2 bases, with 14 bases between them.

The chain carries TRBV20-1 and TRBJ2-5; D remains unclear. In germline, CDR1 is DFQATT, CDR2 SNEGSKA (reference sequence). Trimming shortened V by 2 bases and J by 7 bases, and 17 bases separated the two germline ends. The CDR3 runs 14 residues. Here the CDR3 reads CSARPILDPRTQYF. CDR3 in DNA: TGCAGTGCTAGACCTATCCTAGACCCCCGGACCCAGTACTTC.

The rearrangement uses TRBV18 and TRBJ1-2, with TRBD1 matching 7 bases. The CDR3 sequence is 16 residues long. With 2 bases clipped from V and 6 bases from J, the junction kept 12 bases outside the gene matches. Germline loops: CDR1 KGHSH, CDR2 LQKENI. This CDR3 is CASSPDPTGQLHGYTF. DNA of the CDR3: TGTGCCAGCTCACCAGACCCTACGGGACAGTTACATGGCTACACCTTC.

V usage is TRBV20-1 and J usage is TRBJ2-5, with TRBD2 matching over 10 bases. The CDR3 contains 13 residues. With 5 bases clipped from V and 4 bases from J, the junction kept 4 bases outside the gene matches. Per germline, CDR1 DFQATT and CDR2 SNEGSKA (reference sequence). CDR3 nucleotides: TGCAGTGCTCCTAGCGGGAGCGTAGAGACCCAGTACTTC. Protein sequence: CSAPSGSVETQYF.

The J gene is TRBJ2-7, the V gene TRBV28; 8 nucleotides align to TRBD2. Germline lookup yields CDR1 MDHEN and CDR2 SYDVKM. V was clipped by 4 bases and J by 3 bases; unmatched bases: 2. The CDR3 runs 13 residues. CDR3 in amino acids: CASSSGLGYEQYF. CDR3 DNA: TGTGCCAGCAGTTCGGGACTAGGCTACGAGCAGTACTTC.

V gene TRBV29-1 combines with J gene TRBJ2-5; 7 nucleotides align to TRBD1. The CDR3 sequence is 13 residues long. The V gene's germline CDR1 is SQVTM and CDR2 ANQGSEA. J was trimmed by 7 bases and V by 6 bases; bases with no gene match: 11. The CDR3 DNA reads as TGCAGCGTCGACACTACAGGGGTGGCGACCCAGTACTTC. Protein sequence: CSVDTTGVATQYF.

DNA of the CDR3: TGTGCCAGCAGTTATCGGAGGGACTATGGCTACACCTTC. It is translated as CASSYRRDYGYTF. The chain is built from TRBV6-2 or TRBV6-3 and TRBJ1-2; D is uncertain. V shed 3 bases and J shed 3 bases, with 8 bases lying between them. The CDR3 covers 13 residues. Germline V lookup: CDR1 MNHEY, CDR2 SVGEGT.

The V call is TRBV5-1, the J call TRBJ2-7, with 7 bases identical to TRBD1. This CDR3 has 14 residues. J lost 9 bases, V lost 3 bases, and 12 bases had no gene match. Germline-derived CDR1 and CDR2 are SGHRS and YFSETQ. The CDR3 nucleotides are TGCGCCAGCAGCTCCGGGACAGACGAGGGAAGGCAGTACTTC. Protein: CASSSGTDEGRQYF.

CDR3 nucleotide sequence: TGTGCCAGCAGCCAAGGTTGGGAGGGAAAACTGTTTTTT. Its translation: CASSQGWEGKLFF. This chain joins TRBV3-1 and TRBJ1-4; the D is unclear. Trimming removed 1 base at V and 10 bases at J, with 10 bases between. The V gene's germline CDR1 is LGHDT and CDR2 YNNKEL (reference sequence). CDR3 length equals 13 residues.

The CDR3 sequence is CASSLASGTQYF. Here the CDR3 DNA reads TGTGCCAGCAGCTTAGCGTCGGGTACGCAGTATTTT. V is TRBV7-8 and J is TRBJ2-3; D is unclear. The CDR3 spans 12 residues. V lost 0 bases and J 8 bases, leaving 6 bases between the germline ends. The germline gives CDR1 SGHVS, CDR2 FQNEAQ.

The chain combines TRBV19 with TRBJ1-1, with D perhaps TRBD1 (5 bases). The CDR3 loop spans 15 amino acids. Germline V gene lookup returns CDR1 LNHDA and CDR2 SQIVND (reference sequence). The ends were cut back, 7 bases at V and 1 base at J, with 16 bases in the middle. The CDR3 spells CASTWGGHQNTEAFF. CDR3 bases: TGTGCCAGTACCTGGGGCGGACACCAGAACACTGAAGCTTTCTTT.

This clonotype was found once. Germline and junction disagree at one end, which may indicate a read error. The V call is TRBV29-1, the J call TRBJ2-3; possibly TRBD1 for D (7 bases). The CDR3 is made up of 14 amino acids. CDR1 is SQVTM and CDR2 is ANQGSEA in the germline V gene. Here the CDR3 DNA reads TGCACTACTGCGGAAGGAGGGGGCACGGATACGCAGTATTTT. It yields the protein CTTAEGGGTDTQYF.

The chain joins TRBV15 to TRBJ2-5; D is ambiguous. This CDR3 is built from 14 residues. Trimming pared 0 bases from V and 4 bases from J, leaving 9 bases between. Germline CDR1 LNHNV, CDR2 YYDKDF (reference sequence). CDR3 sequence reads: CATSRDPQGETQYF. Here the CDR3 DNA reads TGTGCCACCAGCAGAGATCCCCAAGGAGAGACCCAGTACTTC.

The CDR3 protein is CATSEPRGPGETQYF. CDR3 sequence (DNA): TGTGCCACCAGTGAGCCTCGGGGGCCAGGCGAGACCCAGTACTTC. This sequence joins TRBV24-1 and TRBJ2-5; the D call may be TRBD1 or TRBD2 (6 bases each). The CDR3 contains 15 residues. Between the trimmed V and J ends, which lost 4 bases and 5 bases, there was a span of 16 bases. The germline gives CDR1 KGHDR, CDR2 SFDVKD.

DNA for the CDR3: TGTGCCAGCAGCTTTGGCGGGACTGGGGCCAACGTCCTGACTTTC. Its translation: CASSFGGTGANVLTF. The chain has TRBV7-3 and TRBJ2-6, with D perhaps matching TRBD2 (6 bases). The V gene's germline CDR1 is SGHTA and CDR2 FQGTGA. With 3 bases removed from V and 2 bases from J, the gap between germline ends came to 8 bases. This CDR3 spans 15 amino acids.

The J gene is TRBJ1-2, the V gene TRBV6-5, with D uncertain. Trimming took 0 bases from V and 3 from J, leaving 8 bases between them. This CDR3 has 14 amino acids. Germline-derived CDR1 and CDR2 are MNHEY and SVGAGI. The CDR3 DNA reads as TGTGCCAGCAGTTACTCGATTCGGCACTATGGCTACACCTTC. Residues: CASSYSIRHYGYTF.

This chain connects TRBV20-1 to TRBJ2-7; 12 positions match TRBD1. Losses at the gene ends were 5 bases for V and 5 bases for J; bases not matched to a gene: 10. There are 15 residues in the CDR3. From germline, CDR1 is DFQATT and CDR2 SNEGSKA (reference sequence). CDR3 bases: TGCAGTGCTGAATTCATCGGGACAGGGGGCGACGAGCAGTACTTC. This encodes CSAEFIGTGGDEQYF.

The J gene is TRBJ2-1, the V gene TRBV3-1, with 11 nucleotides matching TRBD2. Germline CDR1 and CDR2: LGHDT and YNNKEL (reference sequence). V shed 3 bases and J 5 bases; nucleotides not matched to a gene: 6. The CDR3 contains 16 residues. The DNA of the CDR3 is TGTGCCAGCAGCCAGGGACTAGCGGAGGGAAACAATGAGCAGTTCTTC. It encodes CASSQGLAEGNNEQFF.

The CDR3 loop reads CASSVVAGVAGELFF. CDR3 DNA: TGTGCCAGCAGCGTCGTAGCGGGAGTGGCCGGGGAGCTGTTTTTT. The gene calls are TRBV9 and TRBJ2-2; 9 positions match TRBD2. This CDR3 is built from 15 residues. V gave up 2 bases and J gave up 6 bases; unmatched junction bases: 5. CDR1 SGDLS and CDR2 YYNGEE come from the germline V gene.

The chain uses TRBV7-2 and TRBJ2-5; D is unclear. Germline V gives CDR1 SGHTA, CDR2 FQGNSA. CDR3 length: 8 residues. V shed 5 bases and J shed 12 bases, with 4 bases lying between them. The CDR3 sequence: CASSMKYF. The CDR3 nucleotides are TGTGCCAGCAGCATGAAGTACTTC.

The J gene is TRBJ2-7, the V gene TRBV18, with D possibly TRBD2 on 6 matching bases. Trimming stripped 3 bases from V and 7 bases from J, with 10 bases between. Germline values: CDR1 KGHSH, CDR2 LQKENI. CDR3 length: 12 amino acids. The CDR3 region is CASSPTAGEQYF. The CDR3, as DNA: TGTGCCAGCTCACCGACGGCGGGGGAGCAGTACTTC.

The chain links TRBV7-2 to TRBJ2-1; D unclear. The CDR3 is 13 residues long. Per the germline V gene, CDR1 is SGHTA and CDR2 is FQGNSA. V lost 5 bases, J lost 9 bases, and 14 bases lay in between. CDR3 coding DNA: TGTGCCAGCAGCCCCCCGGTTAATGGTGAGCAGTTCTTC. Its translation: CASSPPVNGEQFF.

The V gene is TRBV20-1, the J gene TRBJ1-4; 7 bases map to TRBD1. CDR1 and CDR2 from the germline V gene are DFQATT and SNEGSKA (reference sequence). V shed 1 base, J shed 7 bases, and the junction held 0 bases outside the gene matches. The CDR3 contains 12 residues. CDR3 region: CSARGQGEKLFF. As DNA, the CDR3 is TGCAGTGCTAGAGGACAGGGTGAAAAACTGTTTTTT.